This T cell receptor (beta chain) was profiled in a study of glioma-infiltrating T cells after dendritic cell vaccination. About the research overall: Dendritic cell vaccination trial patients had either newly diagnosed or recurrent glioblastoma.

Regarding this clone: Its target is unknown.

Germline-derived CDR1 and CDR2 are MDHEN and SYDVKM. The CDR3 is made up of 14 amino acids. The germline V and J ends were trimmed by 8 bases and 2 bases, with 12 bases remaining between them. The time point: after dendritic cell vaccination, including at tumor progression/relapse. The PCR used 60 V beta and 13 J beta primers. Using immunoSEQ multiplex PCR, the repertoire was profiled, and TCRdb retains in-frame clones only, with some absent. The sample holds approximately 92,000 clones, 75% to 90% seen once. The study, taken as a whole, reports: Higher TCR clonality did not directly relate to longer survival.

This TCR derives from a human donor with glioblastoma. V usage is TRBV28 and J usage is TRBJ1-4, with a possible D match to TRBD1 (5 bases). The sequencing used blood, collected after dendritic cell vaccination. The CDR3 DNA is TGTGCCAGCGGACTGGAGGGGACTAATGAAAAACTGTTTTTT. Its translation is CASGLEGTNEKLFF.